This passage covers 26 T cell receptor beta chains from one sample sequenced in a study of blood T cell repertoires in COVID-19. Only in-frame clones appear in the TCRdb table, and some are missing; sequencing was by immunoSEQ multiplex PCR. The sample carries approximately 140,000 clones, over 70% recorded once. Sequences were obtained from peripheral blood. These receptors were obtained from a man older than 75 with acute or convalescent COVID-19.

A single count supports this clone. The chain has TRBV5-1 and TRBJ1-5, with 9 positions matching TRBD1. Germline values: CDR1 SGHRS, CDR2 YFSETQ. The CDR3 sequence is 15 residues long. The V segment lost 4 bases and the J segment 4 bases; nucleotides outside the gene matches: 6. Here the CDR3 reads CASSPDGQGNQPQHF. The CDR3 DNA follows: TGCGCCAGCAGCCCTGACGGACAGGGGAATCAGCCCCAGCATTTT.

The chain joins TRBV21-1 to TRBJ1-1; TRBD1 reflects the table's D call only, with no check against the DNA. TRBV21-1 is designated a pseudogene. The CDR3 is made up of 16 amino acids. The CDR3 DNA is TGCATCATTCTCCAACCGCCGGGACACAGTTACACTGAAGCTTTCTTT. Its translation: CIILQPPGHSYTEAFF.

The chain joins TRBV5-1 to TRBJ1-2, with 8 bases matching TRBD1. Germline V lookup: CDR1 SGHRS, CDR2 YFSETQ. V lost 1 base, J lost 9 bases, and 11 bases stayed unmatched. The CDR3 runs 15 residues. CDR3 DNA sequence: TGCGCCAGCAGCTTGAGCCGAGCGGGACAGGTACGCTACACCTTC. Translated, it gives CASSLSRAGQVRYTF.

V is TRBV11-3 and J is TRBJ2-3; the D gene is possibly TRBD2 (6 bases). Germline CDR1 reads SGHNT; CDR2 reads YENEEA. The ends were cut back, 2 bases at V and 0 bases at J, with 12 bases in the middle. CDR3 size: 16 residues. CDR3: CASSLIGGSSTDTQYF. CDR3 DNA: TGTGCCAGCAGCTTAATTGGGGGGTCTAGCACAGATACGCAGTATTTT.

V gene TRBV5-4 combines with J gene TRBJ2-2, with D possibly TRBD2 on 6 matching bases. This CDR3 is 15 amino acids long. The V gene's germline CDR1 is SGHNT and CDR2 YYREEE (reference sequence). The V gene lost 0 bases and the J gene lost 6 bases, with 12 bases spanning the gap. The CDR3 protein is CASSLDGLASGELFF. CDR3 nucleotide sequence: TGTGCCAGCAGCTTGGACGGGCTAGCGTCCGGGGAGCTGTTTTTT.

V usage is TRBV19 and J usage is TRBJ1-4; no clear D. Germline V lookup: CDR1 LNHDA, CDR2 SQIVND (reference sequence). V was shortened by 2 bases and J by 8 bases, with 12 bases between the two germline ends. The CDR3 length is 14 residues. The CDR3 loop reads CASSIWQAGEKLFF. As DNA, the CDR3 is TGTGCCAGTAGTATATGGCAGGCGGGCGAAAAACTGTTTTTT.

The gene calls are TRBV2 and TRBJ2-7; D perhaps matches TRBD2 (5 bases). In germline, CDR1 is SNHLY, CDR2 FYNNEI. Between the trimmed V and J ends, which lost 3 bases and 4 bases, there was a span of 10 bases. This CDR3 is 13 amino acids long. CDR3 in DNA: TGTGCCAGCAGTGAGGCGGGCGTTTACGAGCAGTACTTC. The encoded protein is CASSEAGVYEQYF.

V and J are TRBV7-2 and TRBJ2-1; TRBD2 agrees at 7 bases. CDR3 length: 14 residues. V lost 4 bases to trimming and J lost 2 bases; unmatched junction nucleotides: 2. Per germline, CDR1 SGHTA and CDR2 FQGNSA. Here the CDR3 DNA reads TGTGCCAGCAGCTCGGGGGGAACCTACAATGAGCAGTTCTTC. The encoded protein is CASSSGGTYNEQFF.

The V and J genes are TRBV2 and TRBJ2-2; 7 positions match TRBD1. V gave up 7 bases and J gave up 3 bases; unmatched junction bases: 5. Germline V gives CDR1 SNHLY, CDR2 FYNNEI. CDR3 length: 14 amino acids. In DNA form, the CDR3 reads TGTGCCAGCAAGAGGGGGCCGGACACCGGGGAGCTGTTTTTT. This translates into CASKRGPDTGELFF.

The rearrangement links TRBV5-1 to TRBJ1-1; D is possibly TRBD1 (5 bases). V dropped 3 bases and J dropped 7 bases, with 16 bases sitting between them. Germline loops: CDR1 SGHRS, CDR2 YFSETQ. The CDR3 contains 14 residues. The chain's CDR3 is CASSSGSRDGEAFF. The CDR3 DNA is TGCGCCAGCAGCTCAGGGTCGCGGGACGGTGAAGCTTTCTTT.

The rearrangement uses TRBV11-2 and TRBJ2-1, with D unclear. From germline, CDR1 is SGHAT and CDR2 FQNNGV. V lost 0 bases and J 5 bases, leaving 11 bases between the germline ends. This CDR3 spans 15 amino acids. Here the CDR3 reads CASSLDGLNDNEQFF. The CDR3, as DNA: TGTGCCAGCAGCTTAGATGGGCTAAATGACAATGAGCAGTTCTTC.

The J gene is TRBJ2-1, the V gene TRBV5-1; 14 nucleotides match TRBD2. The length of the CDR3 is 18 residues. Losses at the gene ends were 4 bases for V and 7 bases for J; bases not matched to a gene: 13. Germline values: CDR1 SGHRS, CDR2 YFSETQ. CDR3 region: CASSPQPGLAGAGNEQFF. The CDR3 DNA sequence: TGCGCCAGCAGCCCGCAACCGGGACTAGCGGGAGCTGGGAATGAGCAGTTCTTC. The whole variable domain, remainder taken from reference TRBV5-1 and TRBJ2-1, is KAGVTQTPRYLIKTRGQQVTLSCSPISGHRSVSWYQQTPGQGLQFLFEYFSETQRNKGNFPGRFSGRQFSNSRSEMNVSTLELGDSALYLCASSPQPGLAGAGNEQFFGPGTRLTVL.

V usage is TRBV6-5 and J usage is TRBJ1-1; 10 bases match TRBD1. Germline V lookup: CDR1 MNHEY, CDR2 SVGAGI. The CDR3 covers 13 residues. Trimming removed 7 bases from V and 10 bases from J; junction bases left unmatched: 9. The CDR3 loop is CASNPTGGGRAFF. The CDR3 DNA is TGTGCCAGCAACCCGACAGGGGGCGGGAGAGCTTTCTTT.

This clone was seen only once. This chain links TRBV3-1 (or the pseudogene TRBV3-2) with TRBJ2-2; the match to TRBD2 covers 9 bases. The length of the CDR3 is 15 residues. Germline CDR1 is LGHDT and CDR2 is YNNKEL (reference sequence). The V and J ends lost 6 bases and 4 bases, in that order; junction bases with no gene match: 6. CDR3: CASSPAGGGTGELFF. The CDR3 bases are TGTGCCAGCAGTCCAGCGGGAGGAGGCACCGGGGAGCTGTTTTTT.

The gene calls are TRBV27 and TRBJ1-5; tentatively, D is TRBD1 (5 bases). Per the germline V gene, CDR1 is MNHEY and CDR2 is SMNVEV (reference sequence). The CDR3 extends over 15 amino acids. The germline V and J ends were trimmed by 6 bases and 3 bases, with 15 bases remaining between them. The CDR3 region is CASSTLGGDNQPQHF. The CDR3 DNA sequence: TGTGCCAGCAGCACCTTGGGGGGGGACAATCAGCCCCAGCATTTT.

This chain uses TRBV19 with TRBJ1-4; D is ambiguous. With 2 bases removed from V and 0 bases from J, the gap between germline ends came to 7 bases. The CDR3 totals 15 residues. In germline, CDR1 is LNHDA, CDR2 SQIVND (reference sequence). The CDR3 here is CASSISGATNEKLFF. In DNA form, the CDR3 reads TGTGCCAGTAGTATATCGGGAGCAACTAATGAAAAACTGTTTTTT.

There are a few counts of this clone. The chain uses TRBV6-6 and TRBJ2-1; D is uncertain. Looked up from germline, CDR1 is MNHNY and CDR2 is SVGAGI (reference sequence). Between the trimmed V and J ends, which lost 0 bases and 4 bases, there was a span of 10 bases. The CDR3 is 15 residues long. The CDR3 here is CASSYSLSVYNEQFF. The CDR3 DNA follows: TGTGCCAGCAGTTACTCCCTTTCGGTTTACAATGAGCAGTTCTTC.

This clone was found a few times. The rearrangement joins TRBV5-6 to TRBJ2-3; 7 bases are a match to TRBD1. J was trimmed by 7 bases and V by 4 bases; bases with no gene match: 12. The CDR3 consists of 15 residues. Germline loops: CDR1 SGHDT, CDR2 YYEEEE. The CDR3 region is CASSRTGTAFYTQYF. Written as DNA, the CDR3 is TGTGCCAGCAGCCGGACCGGGACAGCCTTTTATACGCAGTATTTT.

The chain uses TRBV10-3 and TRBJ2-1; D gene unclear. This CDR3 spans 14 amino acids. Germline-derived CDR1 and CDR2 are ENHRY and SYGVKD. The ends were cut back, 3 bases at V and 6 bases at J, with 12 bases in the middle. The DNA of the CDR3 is TGTGCCATCAGTGACCAAGAATCGGTCAATGAGCAGTTCTTC. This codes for CAISDQESVNEQFF.

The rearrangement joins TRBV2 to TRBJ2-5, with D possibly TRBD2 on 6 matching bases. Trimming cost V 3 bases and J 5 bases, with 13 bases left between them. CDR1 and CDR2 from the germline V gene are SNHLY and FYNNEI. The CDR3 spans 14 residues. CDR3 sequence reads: CASSENGAGETQYF. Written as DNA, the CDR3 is TGTGCCAGCAGTGAGAATGGGGCGGGGGAGACCCAGTACTTC.

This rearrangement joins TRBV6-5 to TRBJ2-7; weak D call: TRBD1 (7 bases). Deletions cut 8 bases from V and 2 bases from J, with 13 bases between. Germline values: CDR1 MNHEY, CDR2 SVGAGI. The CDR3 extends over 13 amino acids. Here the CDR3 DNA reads TGTGCCAGCGGGGGGACAGTAACCTACGAGCAGTACTTC. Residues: CASGGTVTYEQYF.

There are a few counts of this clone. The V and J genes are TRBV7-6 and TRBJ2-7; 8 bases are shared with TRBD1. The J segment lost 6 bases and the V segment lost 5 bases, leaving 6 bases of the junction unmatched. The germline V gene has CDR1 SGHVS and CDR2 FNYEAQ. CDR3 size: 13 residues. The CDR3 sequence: CASSQVTGGEQYF. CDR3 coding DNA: TGTGCCAGCAGCCAAGTTACAGGGGGCGAGCAGTACTTC.

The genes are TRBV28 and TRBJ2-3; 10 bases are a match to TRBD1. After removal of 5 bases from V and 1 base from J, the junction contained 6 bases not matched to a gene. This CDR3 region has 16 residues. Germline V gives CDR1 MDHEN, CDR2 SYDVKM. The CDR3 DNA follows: TGTGCCAGCAGTGGGGGGGACAGGGGTGGCACAGATACGCAGTATTTT. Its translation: CASSGGDRGGTDTQYF.

This CDR3 reads CAWSIGRVQETQYF. The CDR3 region has the DNA TGTGCCTGGAGTATAGGGAGGGTTCAAGAGACCCAGTACTTC. V is TRBV30 and J is TRBJ2-5; 7 bases are shared with TRBD2. The junction had 5 bases not matched to a gene; V was cut back by 2 bases and J by 2 bases. The CDR3 is 14 residues long. Germline V gene data show CDR1 as GTSNPN and CDR2 as SVGIG (reference sequence).

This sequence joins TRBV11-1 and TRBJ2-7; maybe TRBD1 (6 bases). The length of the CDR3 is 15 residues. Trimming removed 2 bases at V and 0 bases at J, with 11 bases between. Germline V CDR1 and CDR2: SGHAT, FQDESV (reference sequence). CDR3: CASSLSRGVSYEQYF. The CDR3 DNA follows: TGTGCCAGCAGCTTAAGCAGGGGAGTCTCCTACGAGCAGTACTTC. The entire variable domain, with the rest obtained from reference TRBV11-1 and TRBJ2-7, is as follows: EAEVAQSPRYKITEKSQAVAFWCDPISGHATLYWYRQILGQGPELLVQFQDESVVDDSQLPKDRFSAERLKGVDSTLKIQPAELGDSAMYLCASSLSRGVSYEQYFGPGTRLTVT.

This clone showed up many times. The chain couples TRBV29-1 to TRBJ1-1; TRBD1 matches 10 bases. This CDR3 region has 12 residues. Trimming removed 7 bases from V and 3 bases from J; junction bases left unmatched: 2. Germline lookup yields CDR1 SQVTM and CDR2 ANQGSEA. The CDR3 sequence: CSGQGADTEAFF. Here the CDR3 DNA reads TGCAGCGGACAGGGGGCGGACACTGAAGCTTTCTTT. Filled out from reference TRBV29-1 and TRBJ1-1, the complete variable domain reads SAVISQKPSRDICQRGTSLTIQCQVDSQVTMMFWYRQQPGQSLTLIATANQGSEATYESGFVIDKFPISRPNLTFSTLTVSNMSPEDSSIYLCSGQGADTEAFFGQGTRLTVV.